The 7 T cell receptor beta chains in this list originate from one sample, sequenced in a study of T cell responses to AZD1222 COVID-19 vaccine. Only in-frame clones appear in the TCRdb table, and some are missing; sequencing was by immunoSEQ multiplex PCR. The sample has under 90,000 clones, roughly 85% seen once. Here the sequenced sample was peripheral blood, taken 28 days after the second AZD1222 dose. Receptor source: an adult who received the AZD1222 COVID-19 vaccine.

CDR3 sequence reads: CASSPQQDQETQYF. In nucleotides, the CDR3 is TGTGCCAGCAGCCCCCAACAGGACCAAGAGACCCAGTACTTC. The rearrangement links TRBV16 to TRBJ2-5; tentatively, D is TRBD1 (5 bases). The CDR3 contains 14 residues. CDR1 KGHSY and CDR2 FQNENV come from the germline V gene. Trimming removed 4 bases at V and 0 bases at J, with 9 bases between.

This chain uses TRBV5-5 with TRBJ2-3; D uncertain. The CDR3 is 13 residues long. The germline V gene has CDR1 SGHKS and CDR2 YYEKEE (reference sequence). Trimming stripped 2 bases from V and 2 bases from J, with 6 bases between. The CDR3 sequence is CASSFAPTDTQYF. CDR3 nucleotide sequence: TGTGCCAGCAGCTTCGCTCCCACAGATACGCAGTATTTT.

The chain has TRBV5-1 and TRBJ2-1; 11 positions agree with TRBD2. The CDR3 extends over 14 amino acids. V lost 0 bases and J lost 7; bases outside the gene matches: 0. Germline V lookup: CDR1 SGHRS, CDR2 YFSETQ. The DNA of the CDR3 is TGCGCCAGCAGCTTGGGACTAGCGGGGAATGAGCAGTTCTTC. Protein: CASSLGLAGNEQFF. The full variable domain, rest sourced from reference TRBV5-1 and TRBJ2-1, is KAGVTQTPRYLIKTRGQQVTLSCSPISGHRSVSWYQQTPGQGLQFLFEYFSETQRNKGNFPGRFSGRQFSNSRSEMNVSTLELGDSALYLCASSLGLAGNEQFFGPGTRLTVL.

The gene calls are TRBV7-2 and TRBJ2-5; TRBD2 aligns across 12 bases. The germline V gene has CDR1 SGHTA and CDR2 FQGNSA. The V gene end was trimmed by 5 bases and the J gene end by 5 bases; junction bases not matched to a gene: 9. The CDR3 consists of 16 residues. The CDR3 sequence: CASSPRLAGAGETQYF. CDR3 in DNA: TGTGCCAGCAGCCCGAGACTAGCGGGGGCGGGGGAGACCCAGTACTTC.

The chain uses TRBV18 and TRBJ2-1; 7 bases line up with TRBD2. The CDR3 spans 15 residues. Germline values: CDR1 KGHSH, CDR2 LQKENI. The V and J ends lost 2 bases and 6 bases, in that order; junction bases with no gene match: 7. The CDR3 DNA sequence: TGTGCCAGCTCACCAGCGTGGGGGGGACCCAATGAGCAGTTCTTC. It codes for CASSPAWGGPNEQFF. The complete variable domain, with remaining parts taken from reference TRBV18 and TRBJ2-1, reads NAGVMQNPRHLVRRRGQEARLRCSPMKGHSHVYWYRQLPEEGLKFMVYLQKENIIDESGMPKERFSAEFPKEGPSILRIQQVVRGDSAAYFCASSPAWGGPNEQFFGPGTRLTVL.

V and J are TRBV7-2 and TRBJ1-1, with D possibly matching TRBD1 (5 bases). The length of the CDR3 is 13 residues. Germline CDR1 is SGHTA and CDR2 is FQGNSA. The V gene lost 2 bases and the J gene lost 1 base, with 5 bases spanning the gap. CDR3 bases: TGTGCCAGCAGCTTAAGGGGGAACACTGAAGCTTTCTTT. Amino acid sequence: CASSLRGNTEAFF.

This clone appeared a single time. V usage is TRBV19 and J usage is TRBJ2-7; D is undetermined. CDR1 is LNHDA, CDR2 SQIVND, per germline (reference sequence). Trimming took 5 bases from V and 2 from J, leaving 13 bases between them. CDR3 size: 14 residues. The CDR3 spells CASSFGPGPYEQYF. CDR3 in DNA: TGTGCCAGTAGTTTTGGACCGGGCCCCTACGAGCAGTACTTC.